This TCR beta chain was retrieved from a study of response to subunit inactivated influenza vaccine. Study findings and constraints: That few new T cells are recruited by each seasonal influenza vaccination was the authors' suggestion.

A note on this clonotype: Its specificity is unknown.

Per germline, CDR1 LNHDA and CDR2 SQIVND (reference sequence). The CDR3 sequence is 16 residues long. Trimming took 5 bases from V and 0 from J, leaving 13 bases between them. TCRdb ran MiXCR on the RT-PCR reads and lists one entry per CDR3 protein. The table shows hundreds of thousands of distinct CDR3 sequences, with around a sixth occurring only once. The specimen was PBMCs from blood, collected 12 days after vaccination. The receptor was derived from a man aged 50 or older who received an inactivated influenza vaccine. The chain has TRBV19 and TRBJ1-4, with unresolved D. The CDR3 coding sequence is TGTGCCAGTAGTCCGTTGACCCATGCAACTAATGAAAAACTGTTTTTT. It codes for CASSPLTHATNEKLFF.